The rows below give T cell receptor beta chains drawn from one sample of a study of T cells in Graves' hyperthyroidism and ophthalmopathy. TCRdb processed the multiplex PCR reads anew with MiXCR; each CDR3 protein has one entry. The table shows around 440,000 distinct CDR3 sequences, with approximately 15% occurring only once. Sequenced sample: blood. All receptors derive from a young woman with Graves' hyperthyroidism. Each CDR3 is given with its conserved first and last residue. Each record gives: V gene, clone size, J gene, D gene, CDR3 protein, CDR3 DNA. The D gene is left open where the match is weak. Clone size is given for some rows only: seen once, a few or many times, or a class if the clone is expanded.

>TRBV29-1|.|TRBJ2-1|TRBD2
CSVIPGLGFSNEQFF
TGCAGCGTTATACCGGGACTAGGCTTTAGTAATGAGCAGTTCTTC
>TRBV4-3|.|TRBJ2-3|.
CASSQILGGSDTQYF
TGCGCCAGCAGCCAAATTTTAGGGGGGTCAGATACGCAGTATTTT
>TRBV6-2/TRBV6-3|many|TRBJ1-1|TRBD1
CASSYPDRGRFKTEAFF
TGTGCCAGCAGTTACCCCGACAGGGGAAGGTTTAAAACTGAAGCTTTCTTT
>TRBV20-1|many|TRBJ2-1|TRBD2
CSARALRGSSYNEQFF
TGCAGTGCTAGAGCCCTGCGCGGGAGCTCCTACAATGAGCAGTTCTTC
>TRBV10-1|many|TRBJ1-1|.
CASSLRVGDGAEAFF
TGCGCCAGCAGCCTGAGAGTAGGGGACGGAGCTGAAGCTTTCTTT
>TRBV9|.|TRBJ1-1|.
CASSVATGAGVNTEAFF
TGTGCCAGCAGCGTAGCTACCGGGGCAGGGGTGAACACTGAAGCTTTCTTT
>TRBV6-2/TRBV6-3|many|TRBJ1-2|TRBD1
CASRQGGREGYTF
TGTGCCAGCAGACAGGGGGGACGGGAAGGCTACACCTTC
>TRBV29-1|.|TRBJ2-1|.
CSVVAGTEKQFF
TGCAGCGTTGTGGCCGGGACGGAAAAGCAGTTCTTC
>TRBV20-1|few|TRBJ1-2|TRBD1
CSARDGTGLGYTF
TGCAGTGCTAGAGATGGGACAGGCCTCGGCTACACCTTC
>TRBV10-1|many|TRBJ2-7|.
CASSGLAGKAHEQYF
TGCGCCAGCAGTGGCTTGGCCGGTAAGGCCCACGAGCAGTACTTC
>TRBV7-8|many|TRBJ2-1|TRBD2
CASSLEGTRAYNEQFF
TGTGCCAGCAGCTTAGAAGGGACTAGAGCCTACAATGAGCAGTTCTTC
>TRBV28|many|TRBJ2-5|TRBD1
CASTPDRTQETQYF
TGTGCCAGCACCCCGGACAGGACCCAAGAGACCCAGTACTTC
>TRBV11-1|few|TRBJ2-7|TRBD2
CASSNSPGLGFYEQYF
TGTGCCAGCAGTAATAGCCCGGGACTAGGTTTCTACGAGCAGTACTTC
>TRBV2|many|TRBJ2-7|TRBD1
CASTPDRLLSYEQYF
TGTGCCAGCACCCCGGACAGGCTCCTCTCCTACGAGCAGTACTTC
>TRBV20-1|.|TRBJ2-3|TRBD1
CSARTGGADTQYF
TGCAGTGCTAGAACAGGGGGCGCAGATACGCAGTATTTT
>TRBV11-2|many|TRBJ2-6|TRBD1
CASSLTGGFSGANVLTF
TGTGCCAGCAGCTTAACAGGGGGCTTTTCTGGGGCCAACGTCCTGACTTTC
>TRBV29-1|.|TRBJ2-2|.
CSVGANTGELFF
TGCAGCGTCGGAGCGAACACCGGGGAGCTGTTTTTT
>TRBV5-1|many|TRBJ2-3|TRBD2
CASSLATSGTIDTQYF
TGCGCCAGCAGCTTGGCCACTAGCGGGACGATAGATACGCAGTATTTT
>TRBV20-1|few|TRBJ1-5|TRBD1
CSASRGTDVSSNQPQHF
TGCAGTGCTAGTAGAGGGACAGACGTTTCGAGCAATCAGCCCCAGCATTTT
>TRBV7-2|many|TRBJ2-5|TRBD2
CASSPLAGKETQYF
TGTGCCAGCAGCCCACTAGCGGGGAAAGAGACCCAGTACTTC
>TRBV13|few|TRBJ2-3|.
CASSRQTSANTDTQYF
TGTGCCAGCAGTCGTCAGACTAGTGCTAACACAGATACGCAGTATTTT
>TRBV6-1|many|TRBJ1-5|.
CAKLGPPTSNQPQHF
TGTGCCAAGTTGGGACCGCCGACGAGCAATCAGCCCCAGCATTTT
>TRBV15|many|TRBJ2-1|TRBD2
CATQSGRSSYNEQFF
TGTGCCACCCAGAGCGGGAGGAGCTCCTACAATGAGCAGTTCTTC
>TRBV20-1|many|TRBJ2-7|TRBD1
CSALGEFWDRGPYEQYF
TGCAGTGCCCTGGGAGAGTTCTGGGACAGGGGACCCTACGAGCAGTACTTC
>TRBV27|many|TRBJ1-5|.
CASSESATGQPQHF
TGTGCCAGCTCTGAGAGCGCCACGGGGCAGCCCCAGCATTTT
>TRBV28|many|TRBJ2-7|TRBD2
CASSLFPAGGYEQYF
TGTGCCAGCAGTCTATTTCCAGCGGGAGGGTACGAGCAGTACTTC